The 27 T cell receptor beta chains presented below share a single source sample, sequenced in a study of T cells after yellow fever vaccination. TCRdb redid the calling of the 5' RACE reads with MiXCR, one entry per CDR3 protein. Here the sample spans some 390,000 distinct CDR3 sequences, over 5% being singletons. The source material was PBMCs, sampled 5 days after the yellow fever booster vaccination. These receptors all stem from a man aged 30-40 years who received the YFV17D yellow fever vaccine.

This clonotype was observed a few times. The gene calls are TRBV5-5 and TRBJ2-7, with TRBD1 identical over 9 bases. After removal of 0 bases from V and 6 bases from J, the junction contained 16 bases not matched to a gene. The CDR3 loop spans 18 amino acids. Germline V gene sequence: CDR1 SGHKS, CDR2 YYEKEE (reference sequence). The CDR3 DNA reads TGTGCCAGCAGCTTGGTTCCGGAACTCGGGACAGGGCCTTCCGAGCAGTACTTC. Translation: CASSLVPELGTGPSEQYF.

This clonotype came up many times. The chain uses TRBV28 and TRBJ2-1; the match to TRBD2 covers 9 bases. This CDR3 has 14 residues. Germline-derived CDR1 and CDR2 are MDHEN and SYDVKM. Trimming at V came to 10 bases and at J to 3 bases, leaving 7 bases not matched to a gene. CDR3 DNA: TGTGCCACCTTTAGCGGGAGTGACTACAATGAGCAGTTCTTC. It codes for CATFSGSDYNEQFF.

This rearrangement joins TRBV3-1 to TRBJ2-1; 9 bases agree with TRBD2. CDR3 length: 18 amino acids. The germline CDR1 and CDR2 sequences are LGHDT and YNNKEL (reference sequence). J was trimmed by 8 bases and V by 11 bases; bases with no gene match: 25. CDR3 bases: TGTGCCTTCAGTCTGTCGTTAGCGGGAGCGGGAGTCAAGGATGAGCAGTTCTTC. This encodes CAFSLSLAGAGVKDEQFF.

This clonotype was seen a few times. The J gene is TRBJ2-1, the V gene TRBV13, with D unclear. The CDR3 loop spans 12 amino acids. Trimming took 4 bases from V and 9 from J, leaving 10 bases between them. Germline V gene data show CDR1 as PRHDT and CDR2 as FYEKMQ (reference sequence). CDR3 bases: TGTGCCAGCAGCTCTGCGATACGTGAGCAGTTCTTC. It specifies CASSSAIREQFF.

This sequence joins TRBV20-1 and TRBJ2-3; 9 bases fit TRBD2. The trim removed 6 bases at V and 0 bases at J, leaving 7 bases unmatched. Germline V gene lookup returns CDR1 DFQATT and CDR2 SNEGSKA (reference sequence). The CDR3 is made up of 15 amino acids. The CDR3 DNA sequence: TGCAGTGCCCTATCTACTAGCGGGAGCACAGATACGCAGTATTTT. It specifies CSALSTSGSTDTQYF.

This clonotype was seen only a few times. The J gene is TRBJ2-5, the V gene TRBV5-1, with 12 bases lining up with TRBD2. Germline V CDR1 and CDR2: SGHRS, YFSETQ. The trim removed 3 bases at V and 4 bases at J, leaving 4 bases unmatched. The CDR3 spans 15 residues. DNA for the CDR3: TGCGCCAGCAGCTCCATACTAGCGGGAGGAGAGACCCAGTACTTC. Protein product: CASSSILAGGETQYF.

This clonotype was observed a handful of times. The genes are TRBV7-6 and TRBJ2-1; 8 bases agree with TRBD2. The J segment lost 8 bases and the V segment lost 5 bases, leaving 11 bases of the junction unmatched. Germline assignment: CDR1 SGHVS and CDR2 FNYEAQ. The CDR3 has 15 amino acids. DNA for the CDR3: TGTGCCAGCAGCCGATATCTGACTAGCGAGGATGAGCAGTTCTTC. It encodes CASSRYLTSEDEQFF.

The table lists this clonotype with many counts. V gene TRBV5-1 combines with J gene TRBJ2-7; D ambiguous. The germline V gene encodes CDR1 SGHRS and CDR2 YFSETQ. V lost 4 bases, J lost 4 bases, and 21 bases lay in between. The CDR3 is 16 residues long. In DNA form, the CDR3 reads TGCGCCAGCAGCGTCCGGGCGTCCTGGCAGACTTACGAGCAGTACTTC. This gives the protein CASSVRASWQTYEQYF. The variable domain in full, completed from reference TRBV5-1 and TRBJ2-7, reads KAGVTQTPRYLIKTRGQQVTLSCSPISGHRSVSWYQQTPGQGLQFLFEYFSETQRNKGNFPGRFSGRQFSNSRSEMNVSTLELGDSALYLCASSVRASWQTYEQYFGPGTRLTVT.

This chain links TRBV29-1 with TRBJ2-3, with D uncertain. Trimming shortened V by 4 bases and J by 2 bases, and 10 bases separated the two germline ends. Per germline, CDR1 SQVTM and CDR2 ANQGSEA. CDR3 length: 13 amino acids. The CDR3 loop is CSVVISFTDTQYF. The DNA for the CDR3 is TGCAGCGTTGTTATCTCGTTCACAGATACGCAGTATTTT.

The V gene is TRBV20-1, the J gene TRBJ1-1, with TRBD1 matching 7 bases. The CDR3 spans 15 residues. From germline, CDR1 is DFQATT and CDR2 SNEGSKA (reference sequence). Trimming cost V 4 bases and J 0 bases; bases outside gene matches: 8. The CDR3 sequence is CSATGDSPMNTEAFF. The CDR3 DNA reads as TGCAGTGCTACGGGGGACAGTCCCATGAACACTGAAGCTTTCTTT.

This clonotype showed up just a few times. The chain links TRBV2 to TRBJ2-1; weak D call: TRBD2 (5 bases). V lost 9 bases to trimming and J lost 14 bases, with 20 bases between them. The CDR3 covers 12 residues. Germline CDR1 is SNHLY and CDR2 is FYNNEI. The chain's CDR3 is CARIRGSGLEFF. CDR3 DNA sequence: TGTGCCAGAATCCGGGGTTCTGGGCTTGAGTTCTTC.

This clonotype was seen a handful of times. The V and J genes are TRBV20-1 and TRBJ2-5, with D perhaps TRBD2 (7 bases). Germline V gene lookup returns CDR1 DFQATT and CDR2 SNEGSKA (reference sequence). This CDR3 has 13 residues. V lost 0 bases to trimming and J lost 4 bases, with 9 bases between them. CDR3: CSARDRGGETQYF. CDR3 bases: TGCAGTGCTAGAGATAGGGGGGGAGAGACCCAGTACTTC.

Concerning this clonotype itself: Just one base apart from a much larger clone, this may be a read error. CDR3 nucleotide sequence: TGTGCCAACAGACTTAGCGGGAGGAGACCAGATACGCAGTATTTT. This encodes CANRLSGRRPDTQYF. The chain recombines TRBV12-3 or TRBV12-4 with TRBJ2-3; 10 bases map to TRBD2. The CDR3 runs to 15 residues. Losses at the gene ends were 10 bases for V and 4 bases for J; bases not matched to a gene: 11.

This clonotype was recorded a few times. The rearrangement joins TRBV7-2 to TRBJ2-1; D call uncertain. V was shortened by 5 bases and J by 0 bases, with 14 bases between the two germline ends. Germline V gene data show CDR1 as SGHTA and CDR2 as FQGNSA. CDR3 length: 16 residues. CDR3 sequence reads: CASSRLGDLSYNEQFF. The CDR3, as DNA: TGTGCCAGCAGCCGCCTCGGTGACCTCTCCTACAATGAGCAGTTCTTC.

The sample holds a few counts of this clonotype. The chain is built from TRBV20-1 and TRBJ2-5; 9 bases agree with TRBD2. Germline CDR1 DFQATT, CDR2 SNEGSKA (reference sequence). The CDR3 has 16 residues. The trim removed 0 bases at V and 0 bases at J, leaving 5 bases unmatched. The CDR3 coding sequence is TGCAGTGCTAGAGACGTAGCGGGGGCGTACCAAGAGACCCAGTACTTC. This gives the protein CSARDVAGAYQETQYF.

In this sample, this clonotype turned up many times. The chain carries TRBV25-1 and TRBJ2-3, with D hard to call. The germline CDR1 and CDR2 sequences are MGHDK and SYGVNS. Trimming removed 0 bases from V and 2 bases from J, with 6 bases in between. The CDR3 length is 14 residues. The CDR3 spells CASSEYALTDTQYF. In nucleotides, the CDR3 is TGTGCCAGCAGTGAATATGCACTCACAGATACGCAGTATTTT.

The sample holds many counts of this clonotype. The CDR3 region has the DNA TGTGCCAGCAGGGGATCCGGGACTACGCAGTATTTT. Its translation is CASRGSGTTQYF. The rearrangement joins TRBV11-2 to TRBJ2-3, with D possibly called TRBD1 or TRBD2 (5 bases each). The germline CDR1 and CDR2 sequences are SGHAT and FQNNGV. Trimming left V 6 bases short and J 8 bases short, with 12 bases between. The CDR3 covers 12 residues.

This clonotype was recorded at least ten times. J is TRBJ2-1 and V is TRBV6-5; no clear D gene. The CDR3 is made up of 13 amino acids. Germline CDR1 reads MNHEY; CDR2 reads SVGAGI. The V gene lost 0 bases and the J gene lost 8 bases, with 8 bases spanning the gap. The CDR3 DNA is TGTGCCAGCAGTTACTCGGCAAGGGATGAGCAGTTCTTC. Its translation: CASSYSARDEQFF.

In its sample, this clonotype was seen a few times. CDR3 sequence reads: CASIESGRRNTIYF. CDR3 bases: TGTGCCAGTATTGAATCGGGACGGCGAAACACCATATATTTT. The genes are TRBV19 and TRBJ1-3, with a possible D match to TRBD1 (5 bases). The CDR3 covers 14 residues. V was clipped by 7 bases and J by 5 bases, with 15 bases between them. In germline, CDR1 is LNHDA, CDR2 SQIVND (reference sequence).

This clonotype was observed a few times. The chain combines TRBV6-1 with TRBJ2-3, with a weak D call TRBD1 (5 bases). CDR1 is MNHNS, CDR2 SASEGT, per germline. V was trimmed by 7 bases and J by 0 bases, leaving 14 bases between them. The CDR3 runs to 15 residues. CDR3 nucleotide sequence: TGTGCCAGCACCCAGGGCCCTCCTAGCACAGATACGCAGTATTTT. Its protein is CASTQGPPSTDTQYF.

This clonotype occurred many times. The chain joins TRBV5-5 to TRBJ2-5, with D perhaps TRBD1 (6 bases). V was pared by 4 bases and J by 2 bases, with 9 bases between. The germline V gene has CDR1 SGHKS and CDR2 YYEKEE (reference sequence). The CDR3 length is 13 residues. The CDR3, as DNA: TGTGCCAGCAGCGGGGGCAGTCAAGAGACCCAGTACTTC. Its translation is CASSGGSQETQYF.

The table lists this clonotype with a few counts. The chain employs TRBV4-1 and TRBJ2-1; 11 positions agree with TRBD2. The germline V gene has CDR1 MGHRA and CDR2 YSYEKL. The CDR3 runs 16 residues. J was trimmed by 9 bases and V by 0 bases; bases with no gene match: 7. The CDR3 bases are TGCGCCAGCAGCCAAGATTTGGTAGCGGGAGGGCGTGAGCAGTTCTTC. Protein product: CASSQDLVAGGREQFF.

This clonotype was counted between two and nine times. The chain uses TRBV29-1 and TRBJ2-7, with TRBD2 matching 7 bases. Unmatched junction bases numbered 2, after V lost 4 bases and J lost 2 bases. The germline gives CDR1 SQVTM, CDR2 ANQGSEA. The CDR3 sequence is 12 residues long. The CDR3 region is CSVVRGTYEQYF. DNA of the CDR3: TGCAGCGTTGTGCGGGGGACCTACGAGCAGTACTTC.

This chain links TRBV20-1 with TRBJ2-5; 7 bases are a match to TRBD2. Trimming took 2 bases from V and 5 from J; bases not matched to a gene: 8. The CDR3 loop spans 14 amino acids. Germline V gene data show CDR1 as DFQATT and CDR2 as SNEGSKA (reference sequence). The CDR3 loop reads CSARSGLLQETQYF. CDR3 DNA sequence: TGCAGTGCTAGATCGGGACTATTGCAGGAGACCCAGTACTTC.

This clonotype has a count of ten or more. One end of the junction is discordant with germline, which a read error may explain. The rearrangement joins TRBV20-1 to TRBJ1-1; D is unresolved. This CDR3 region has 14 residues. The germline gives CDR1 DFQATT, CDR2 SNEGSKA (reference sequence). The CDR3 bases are TGCAGTGCTAGAGTTGGAACCATGAACACTGAAGCCTTCTTT. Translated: CSARVGTMNTEAFF.

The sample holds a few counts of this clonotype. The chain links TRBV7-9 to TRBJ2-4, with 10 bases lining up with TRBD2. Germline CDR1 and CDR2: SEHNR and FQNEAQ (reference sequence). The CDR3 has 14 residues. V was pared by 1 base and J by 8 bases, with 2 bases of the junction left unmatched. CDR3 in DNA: TGTGCCAGCAGCTTAGAAGCGGGAGGGCACATTCAGTACTTC. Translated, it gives CASSLEAGGHIQYF.

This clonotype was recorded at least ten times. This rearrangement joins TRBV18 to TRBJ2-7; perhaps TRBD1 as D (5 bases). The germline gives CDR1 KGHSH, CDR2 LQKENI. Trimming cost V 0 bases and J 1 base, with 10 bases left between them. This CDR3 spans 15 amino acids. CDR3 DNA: TGTGCCAGCTCACCACCCTTCGCAGGGTCCTACGAGCAGTACTTC. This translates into CASSPPFAGSYEQYF.